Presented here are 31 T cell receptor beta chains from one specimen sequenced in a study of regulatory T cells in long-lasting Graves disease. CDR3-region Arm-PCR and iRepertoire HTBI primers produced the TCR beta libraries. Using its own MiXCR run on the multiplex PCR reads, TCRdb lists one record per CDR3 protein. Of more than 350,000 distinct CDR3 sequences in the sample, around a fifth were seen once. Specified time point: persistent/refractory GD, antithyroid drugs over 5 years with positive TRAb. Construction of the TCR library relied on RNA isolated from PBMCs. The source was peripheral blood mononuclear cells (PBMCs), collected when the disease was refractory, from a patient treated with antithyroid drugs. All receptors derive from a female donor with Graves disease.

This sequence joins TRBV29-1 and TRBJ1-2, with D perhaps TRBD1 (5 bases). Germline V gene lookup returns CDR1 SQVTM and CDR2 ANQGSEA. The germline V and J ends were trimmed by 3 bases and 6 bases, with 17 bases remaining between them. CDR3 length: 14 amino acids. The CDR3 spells CSVEGGGSVDGYTF. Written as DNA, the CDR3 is TGCAGCGTTGAGGGTGGGGGGTCGGTGGATGGCTACACCTTC.

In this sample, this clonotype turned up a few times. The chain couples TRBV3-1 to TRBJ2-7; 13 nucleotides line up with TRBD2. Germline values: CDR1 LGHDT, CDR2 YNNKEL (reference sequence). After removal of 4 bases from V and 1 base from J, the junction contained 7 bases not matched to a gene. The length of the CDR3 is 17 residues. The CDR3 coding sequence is TGTGCCAGCAGCCCCATAAGGACTAGCGGGAGATCCTACGAGCAGTACTTC. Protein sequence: CASSPIRTSGRSYEQYF.

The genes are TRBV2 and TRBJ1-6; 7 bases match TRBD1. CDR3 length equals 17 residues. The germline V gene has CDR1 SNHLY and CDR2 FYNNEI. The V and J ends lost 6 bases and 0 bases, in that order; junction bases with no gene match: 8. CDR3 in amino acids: CASRMGQTSSYNSPLHF. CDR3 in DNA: TGTGCCAGCAGGATGGGACAGACCAGCTCCTATAATTCACCCCTCCACTTT.

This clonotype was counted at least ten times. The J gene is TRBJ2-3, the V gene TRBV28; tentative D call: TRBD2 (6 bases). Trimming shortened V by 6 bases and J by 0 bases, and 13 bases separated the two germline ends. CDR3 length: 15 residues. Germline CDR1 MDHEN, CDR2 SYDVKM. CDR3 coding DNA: TGTGCCAGCAGCCTAGCGACTCGAAGCACAGATACGCAGTATTTT. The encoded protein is CASSLATRSTDTQYF.

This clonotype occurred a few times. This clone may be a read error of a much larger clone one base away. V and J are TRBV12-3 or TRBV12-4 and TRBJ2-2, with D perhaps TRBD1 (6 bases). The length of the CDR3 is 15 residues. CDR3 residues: CASSLGGLSTGELLF. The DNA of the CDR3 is TGTGCCAGCAGTTTAGGGGGGCTAAGCACCGGGGAGCTGCTTTTT.

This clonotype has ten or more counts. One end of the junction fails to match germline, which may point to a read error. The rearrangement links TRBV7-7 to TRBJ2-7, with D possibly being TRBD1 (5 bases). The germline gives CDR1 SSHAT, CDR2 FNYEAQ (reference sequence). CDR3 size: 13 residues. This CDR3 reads CASSLSQGNEQHF. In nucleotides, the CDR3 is TGTGCTAGCAGCTTGAGTCAGGGTAACGAGCAGCACTTC.

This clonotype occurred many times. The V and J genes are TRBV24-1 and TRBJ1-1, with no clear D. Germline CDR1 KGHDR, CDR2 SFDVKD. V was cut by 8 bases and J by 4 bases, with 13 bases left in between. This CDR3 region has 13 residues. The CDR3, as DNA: TGTGCCACCACCGAAGGGTCGAGCACTGAAGCTTTCTTT. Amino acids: CATTEGSSTEAFF.

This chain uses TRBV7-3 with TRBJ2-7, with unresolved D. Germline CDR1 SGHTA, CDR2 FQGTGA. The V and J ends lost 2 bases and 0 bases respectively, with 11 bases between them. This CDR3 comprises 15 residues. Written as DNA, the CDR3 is TGTGCCAGCAGCTTAGGGGTCGGGTCCTCCTACGAGCAGTACTTC. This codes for CASSLGVGSSYEQYF.

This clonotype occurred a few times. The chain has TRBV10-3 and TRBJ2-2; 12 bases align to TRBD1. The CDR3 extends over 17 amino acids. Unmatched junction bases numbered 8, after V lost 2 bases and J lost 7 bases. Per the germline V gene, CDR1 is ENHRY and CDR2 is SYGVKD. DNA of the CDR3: TGTGCCATCAGTGAGGGGGACAGGGGGCGCGTAGGCGGGGAGCTGTTTTTT. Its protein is CAISEGDRGRVGGELFF.

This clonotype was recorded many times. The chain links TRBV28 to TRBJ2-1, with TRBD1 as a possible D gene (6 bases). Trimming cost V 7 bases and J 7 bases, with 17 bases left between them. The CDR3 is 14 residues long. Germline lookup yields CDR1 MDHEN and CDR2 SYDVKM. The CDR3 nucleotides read TGTGCCAGCATTCACGGGGCTAGGGGGAATGAGCAGTTCTTC. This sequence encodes CASIHGARGNEQFF.

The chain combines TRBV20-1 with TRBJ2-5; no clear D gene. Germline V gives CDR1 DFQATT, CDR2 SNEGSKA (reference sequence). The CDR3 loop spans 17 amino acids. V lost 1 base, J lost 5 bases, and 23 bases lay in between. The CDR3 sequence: CSARALVHSRLGETQYF. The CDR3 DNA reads TGCAGTGCTAGAGCTTTGGTTCACAGCCGGTTGGGGGAGACCCAGTACTTC.

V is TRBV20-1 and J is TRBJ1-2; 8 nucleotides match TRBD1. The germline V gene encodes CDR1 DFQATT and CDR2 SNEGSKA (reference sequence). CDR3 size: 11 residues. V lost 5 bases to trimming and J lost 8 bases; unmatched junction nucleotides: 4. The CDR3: CSAGQGWGYTF. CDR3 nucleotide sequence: TGCAGTGCTGGACAGGGTTGGGGCTACACCTTC.

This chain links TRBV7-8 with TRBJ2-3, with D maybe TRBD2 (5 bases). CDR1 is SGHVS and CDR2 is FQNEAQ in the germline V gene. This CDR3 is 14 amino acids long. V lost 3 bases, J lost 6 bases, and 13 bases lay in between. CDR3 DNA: TGTGCCAGCAGCTTTACATTGGGAGACGATACGCAGTATTTT. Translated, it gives CASSFTLGDDTQYF.

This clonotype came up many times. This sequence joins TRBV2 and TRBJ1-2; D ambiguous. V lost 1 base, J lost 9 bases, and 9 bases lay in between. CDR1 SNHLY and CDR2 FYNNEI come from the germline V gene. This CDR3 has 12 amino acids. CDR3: CASSEEATRYTF. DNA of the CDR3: TGTGCCAGCAGTGAAGAGGCAACGCGCTACACCTTC.

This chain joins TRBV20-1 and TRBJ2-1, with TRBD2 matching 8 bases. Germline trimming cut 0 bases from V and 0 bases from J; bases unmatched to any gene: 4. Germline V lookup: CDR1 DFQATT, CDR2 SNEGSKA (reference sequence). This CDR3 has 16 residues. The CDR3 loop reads CSARDAGGSSYNEQFF. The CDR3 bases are TGCAGTGCTAGAGATGCGGGAGGAAGCTCCTACAATGAGCAGTTCTTC.

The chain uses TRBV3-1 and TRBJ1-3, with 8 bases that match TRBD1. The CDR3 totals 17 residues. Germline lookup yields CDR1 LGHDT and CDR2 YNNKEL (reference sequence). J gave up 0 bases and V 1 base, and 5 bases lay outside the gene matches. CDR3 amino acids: CASSQGTGRDSGNTIYF. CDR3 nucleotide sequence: TGTGCCAGCAGCCAAGGGACAGGGCGAGACTCTGGAAACACCATATATTTT.

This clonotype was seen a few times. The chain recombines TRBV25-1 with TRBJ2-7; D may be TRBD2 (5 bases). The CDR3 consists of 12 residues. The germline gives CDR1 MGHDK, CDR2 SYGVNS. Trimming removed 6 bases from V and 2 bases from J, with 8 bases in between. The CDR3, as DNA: TGTGCCAGCAGAGAGGGTGCCTACGAGCAGTACTTC. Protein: CASREGAYEQYF.

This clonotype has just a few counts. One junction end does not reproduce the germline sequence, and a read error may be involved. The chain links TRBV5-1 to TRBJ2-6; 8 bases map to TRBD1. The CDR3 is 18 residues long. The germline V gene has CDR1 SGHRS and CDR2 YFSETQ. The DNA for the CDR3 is TGTGCCAGCAGCTCCCCTAGGACAGGGTTGAAGGGGGCCAACGTCCTGACTTTC. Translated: CASSSPRTGLKGANVLTF.

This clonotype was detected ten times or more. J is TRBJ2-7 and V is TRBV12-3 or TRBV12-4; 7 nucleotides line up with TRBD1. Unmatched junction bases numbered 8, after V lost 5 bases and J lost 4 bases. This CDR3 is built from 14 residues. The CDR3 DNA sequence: TGTGCCAGCAGTCCAACCTCGACAGGGTACGAGCAGTACTTC. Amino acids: CASSPTSTGYEQYF.

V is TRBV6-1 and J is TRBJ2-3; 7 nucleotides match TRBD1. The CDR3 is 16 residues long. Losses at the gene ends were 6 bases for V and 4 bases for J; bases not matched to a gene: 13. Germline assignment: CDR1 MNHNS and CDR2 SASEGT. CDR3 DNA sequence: TGTGCCAGCAGCCTACGAAAGGACAGGTTGGCAGATACGCAGTATTTT. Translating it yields CASSLRKDRLADTQYF.

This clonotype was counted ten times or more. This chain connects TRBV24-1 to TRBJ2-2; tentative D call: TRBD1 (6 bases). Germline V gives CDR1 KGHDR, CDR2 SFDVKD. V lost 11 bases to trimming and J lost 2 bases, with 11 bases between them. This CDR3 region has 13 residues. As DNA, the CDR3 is TGTGCCAGTGGACAGTCCAACACCGGGGAGCTGTTTTTT. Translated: CASGQSNTGELFF.

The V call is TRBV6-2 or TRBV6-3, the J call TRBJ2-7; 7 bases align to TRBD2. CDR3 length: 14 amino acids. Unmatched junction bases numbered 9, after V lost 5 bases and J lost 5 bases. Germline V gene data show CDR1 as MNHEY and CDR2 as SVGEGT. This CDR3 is CASSGRGWTHEQYF. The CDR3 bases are TGTGCCAGCAGTGGGAGGGGTTGGACCCACGAGCAGTACTTC.

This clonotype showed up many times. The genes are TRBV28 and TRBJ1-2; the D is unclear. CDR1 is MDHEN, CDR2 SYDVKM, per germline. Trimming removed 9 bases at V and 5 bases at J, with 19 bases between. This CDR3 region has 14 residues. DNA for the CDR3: TGTGCCAGTGCCGAGGGCAGGTCCGTTTATGGCTACACCTTC. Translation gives CASAEGRSVYGYTF.

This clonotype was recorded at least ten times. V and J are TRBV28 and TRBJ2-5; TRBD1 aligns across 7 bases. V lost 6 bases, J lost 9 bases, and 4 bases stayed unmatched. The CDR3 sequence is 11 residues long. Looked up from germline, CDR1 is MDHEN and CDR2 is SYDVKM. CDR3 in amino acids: CASRTGAAQYF. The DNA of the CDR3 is TGTGCCAGCAGAACAGGGGCGGCCCAGTACTTC.

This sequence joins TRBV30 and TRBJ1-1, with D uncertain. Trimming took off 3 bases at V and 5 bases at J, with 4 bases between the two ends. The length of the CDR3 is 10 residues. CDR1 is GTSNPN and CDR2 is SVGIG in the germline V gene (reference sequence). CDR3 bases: TGTGCCTGGAGCGGGACTGAAGCTTTCTTT. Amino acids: CAWSGTEAFF.

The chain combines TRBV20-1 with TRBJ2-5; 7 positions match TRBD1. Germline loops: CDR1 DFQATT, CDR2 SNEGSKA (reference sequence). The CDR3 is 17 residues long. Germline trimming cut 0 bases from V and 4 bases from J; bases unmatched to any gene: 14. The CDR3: CSARDVFVRGQGETQYF. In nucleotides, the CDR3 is TGCAGTGCTAGAGACGTTTTCGTTAGGGGGCAGGGAGAGACCCAGTACTTC.

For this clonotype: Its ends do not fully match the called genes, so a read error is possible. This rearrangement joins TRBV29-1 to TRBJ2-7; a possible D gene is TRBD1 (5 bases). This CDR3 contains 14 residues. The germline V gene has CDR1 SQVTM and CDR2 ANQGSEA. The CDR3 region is CSAEEVGQGGEQYF. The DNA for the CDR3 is TGCAGCGCTGAAGAAGTAGGTCAGGGTGGGGAGCAGTACTTC.

The CDR3 protein is CASSGTANEQFF. In nucleotides, the CDR3 is TGTGCCAGCAGTGGGACAGCCAATGAGCAGTTCTTC. The chain carries TRBV2 and TRBJ2-1, with D perhaps TRBD1 (6 bases). V was cut by 4 bases and J by 6 bases, with 7 bases left in between. Germline CDR1 is SNHLY and CDR2 is FYNNEI. The CDR3 totals 12 residues.

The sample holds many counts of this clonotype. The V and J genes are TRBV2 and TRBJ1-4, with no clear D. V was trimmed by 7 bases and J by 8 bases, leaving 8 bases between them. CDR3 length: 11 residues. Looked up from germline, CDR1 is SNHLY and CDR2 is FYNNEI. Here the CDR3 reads CASTGGEKLFF. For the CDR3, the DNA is TGTGCCAGCACTGGTGGCGAAAAACTGTTTTTT.

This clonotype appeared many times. The CDR3 spells CASSYGTSGSETQYF. The CDR3 region has the DNA TGTGCCAGCAGCTATGGGACTAGCGGGAGTGAGACCCAGTACTTC. The V gene is TRBV7-8, the J gene TRBJ2-5; the match to TRBD2 covers 14 bases. There are 15 residues in the CDR3. The germline gives CDR1 SGHVS, CDR2 FQNEAQ. With 4 bases clipped from V and 5 bases from J, the junction kept 3 bases outside the gene matches. The whole variable domain, remainder taken from reference TRBV7-8 and TRBJ2-5, is GAGVSQSPRYKVAKRGQDVALRCDPISGHVSLFWYQQALGQGPEFLTYFQNEAQLDKSGLPSDRFFAERPEGSVSTLKIQRTQQEDSAVYLCASSYGTSGSETQYFGPGTRLLVL.

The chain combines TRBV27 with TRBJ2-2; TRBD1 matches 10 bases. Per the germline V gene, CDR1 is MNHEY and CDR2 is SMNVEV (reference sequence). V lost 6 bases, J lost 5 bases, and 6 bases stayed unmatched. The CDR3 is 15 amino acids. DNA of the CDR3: TGTGCCAGCAGAAACCGGGACAGGGGAACCGGGGAGCTGTTTTTT. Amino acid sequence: CASRNRDRGTGELFF.